The clone carrying this TCR beta chain has only a few counts. Its antigen remains unknown. The data were taken from a study of cytomegalovirus exposure and HLA in healthy donors. Whole-study results and caveats: Further analysis, carried out later, found HLA-associated TCR beta chains more clonally expanded than equally common other chains. An analysis that came later showed most CMV-associated TCR beta chains appearing HLA-restricted. An analysis done earlier found most TCR beta V segments productive about 90% or about 30% of the time.

The PCR used 60 Vbeta and 13 Jbeta primers. Sequencing was performed with immunoSEQ multiplex PCR; in TCRdb, only in-frame clones are kept and a portion is missing. This table holds under 130,000 clones, about 80% found once. This CDR3 spans 16 amino acids. Per germline, CDR1 LGHNA and CDR2 YSLEER. V shed 0 bases and J 5 bases; nucleotides not matched to a gene: 7. This sequence was found in a woman aged 35 to 49 in good health and CMV-seronegative. The chain has TRBV4-3 and TRBJ2-1, with 7 bases that match TRBD2. The sequenced sample was PBMCs. DNA of the CDR3: TGCGCCAGCAGCCAAGAAGTGGGGACTATACACAATGAGCAGTTCTTC. It yields the protein CASSQEVGTIHNEQFF.